What follows are 30 T cell receptor beta chains derived from one specimen sequenced in a study of Ad26.COV2.S vaccination and SARS-CoV-2 variants. Treatment given: around 19 received Ad26.COV2.S at low or high dose, single or two shots; roughly five received placebo; per-sample allocation not given. Sampling occurred on day 63 after the first vaccine or placebo injection. The repertoire was sequenced with immunoSEQ multiplex PCR; TCRdb's copy has only in-frame clones and lacks some. Here the sample spans about 350,000 clones, 86% being singletons. The input for sequencing was peripheral blood, taken in a trial of Ad26.COV2.S vaccine versus placebo. These TCRs come from a person between 18 and 65 years old who received the Ad26.COV2.S COVID-19 vaccine or a placebo.

In nucleotides, the CDR3 is TGTGCCAGCAGTGACCTCAGAGCGTTCACTGAAGCTTTCTTT. It yields the protein CASSDLRAFTEAFF. The V call is TRBV2, the J call TRBJ1-1; D is unresolved. In germline, CDR1 is SNHLY, CDR2 FYNNEI. The CDR3 runs 14 residues. V gave up 3 bases and J gave up 4 bases, with 12 bases separating them.

This clone came up once. The rearrangement joins TRBV6-4 to TRBJ1-4; the match to TRBD1 covers 7 bases. With V trimmed by 2 bases and J by 7 bases, 7 bases remained unmatched. Germline V lookup: CDR1 MRHNA, CDR2 SNTAGT. The CDR3 runs to 15 residues. The DNA for the CDR3 is TGTGCCAGCAGTGACCCTACAGGGGAGGCTGAAAAACTGTTTTTT. Protein product: CASSDPTGEAEKLFF.

The chain couples TRBV9 to TRBJ1-4; no definite D call. With 0 bases removed from V and 6 bases from J, the gap between germline ends came to 12 bases. The germline V gene encodes CDR1 SGDLS and CDR2 YYNGEE. This CDR3 region has 15 residues. CDR3 in amino acids: CASSVAGRSDEKLFF. The CDR3 nucleotides read TGTGCCAGCAGCGTAGCTGGAAGGTCCGATGAAAAACTGTTTTTT.

This chain connects TRBV19 to TRBJ2-7; perhaps TRBD2 as D (5 bases). V lost 6 bases and J 0 bases, leaving 9 bases between the germline ends. The CDR3 is 13 amino acids. Germline CDR1 and CDR2: LNHDA and SQIVND (reference sequence). The CDR3, as DNA: TGTGCCAGTAGACTAGGCGGCTCCTACGAGCAGTACTTC. Translated: CASRLGGSYEQYF.

The chain uses TRBV24-1 and TRBJ2-1; tentatively, D is TRBD1 (6 bases). Trimming took off 7 bases at V and 8 bases at J, with 14 bases between the two ends. CDR3 length: 13 residues. Germline CDR1 is KGHDR and CDR2 is SFDVKD. As DNA, the CDR3 is TGTGCCACCAGAGGGGGTGGAAGCGATGAGCAGTTCTTC. This gives the protein CATRGGGSDEQFF.

V usage is TRBV30 and J usage is TRBJ2-3; D may be TRBD2 (6 bases). V dropped 5 bases and J dropped 5 bases, with 17 bases sitting between them. The CDR3 sequence is 14 residues long. CDR1 is GTSNPN and CDR2 is SVGIG in the germline V gene (reference sequence). CDR3 sequence: CAWEWGTSQDTQYF. CDR3 DNA: TGTGCCTGGGAGTGGGGCACTAGCCAAGATACGCAGTATTTT. The complete variable domain, with remaining parts taken from reference TRBV30 and TRBJ2-3, reads SQTIHQWPATLVQPVGSPLSLECTVEGTSNPNLYWYRQAAGRGLQLLFYSVGIGQISSEVPQNLSASRPQDRQFILSSKKLLLSDSGFYLCAWEWGTSQDTQYFGPGTRLTVL.

The chain uses TRBV2 and TRBJ2-1; 13 bases are a match to TRBD2. Germline-derived CDR1 and CDR2 are SNHLY and FYNNEI. The length of the CDR3 is 14 residues. Losses at the gene ends were 5 bases for V and 7 bases for J; bases not matched to a gene: 2. CDR3 residues: CASSTGLAGNEQFF. CDR3 nucleotide sequence: TGTGCCAGCAGTACGGGACTAGCGGGGAATGAGCAGTTCTTC. Filled out from reference TRBV2 and TRBJ2-1, the complete variable domain reads EPEVTQTPSHQVTQMGQEVILRCVPISNHLYFYWYRQILGQKVEFLVSFYNNEISEKSEIFDDQFSVERPDGSNFTLKIRSTKLEDSAMYFCASSTGLAGNEQFFGPGTRLTVL.

This clone was observed a single time. The rearrangement uses TRBV7-2 and TRBJ2-4; D uncertain. This CDR3 has 15 amino acids. The V end lost 0 bases, the J end lost 6 bases, and 12 bases lay between the germline ends. Germline CDR1 reads SGHTA; CDR2 reads FQGNSA. DNA of the CDR3: TGTGCCAGCAGCTTAGCTACCCAGACCAGAAACATTCAGTACTTC. Its translation: CASSLATQTRNIQYF.

The chain carries TRBV24-1 and TRBJ1-1, with D perhaps matching TRBD1 (5 bases). This CDR3 region has 13 residues. Deletions cut 3 bases from V and 3 bases from J, with 7 bases between. Germline loops: CDR1 KGHDR, CDR2 SFDVKD. The CDR3 sequence: CATSDRGDTEAFF. The CDR3 DNA reads as TGTGCCACCAGTGATCGGGGGGACACTGAAGCTTTCTTT.

V usage is TRBV7-2 and J usage is TRBJ2-3; TRBD2 matches 8 bases. Germline V gene sequence: CDR1 SGHTA, CDR2 FQGNSA. With V trimmed by 2 bases and J by 3 bases, 4 bases remained unmatched. This CDR3 has 15 amino acids. In DNA form, the CDR3 reads TGTGCCAGCAGCTTACAGCGGGGGTTAACAGATACGCAGTATTTT. Its protein is CASSLQRGLTDTQYF.

The chain uses TRBV24-1 and TRBJ2-3; 8 bases map to TRBD1. This CDR3 has 15 residues. The trim removed 2 bases at V and 10 bases at J, leaving 10 bases unmatched. CDR1 is KGHDR, CDR2 SFDVKD, per germline. DNA of the CDR3: TGTGCCACCAGTGATTCAGGGGGCGGGTTCTCTGCGCAGTATTTT. This sequence encodes CATSDSGGGFSAQYF.

V is TRBV19 and J is TRBJ2-7; the D is unclear. V was shortened by 6 bases and J by 6 bases, with 24 bases between the two germline ends. This CDR3 has 16 residues. The germline CDR1 and CDR2 sequences are LNHDA and SQIVND (reference sequence). CDR3 in amino acids: CASRTPRFSPKGEQYF. CDR3 DNA sequence: TGTGCCAGTAGGACCCCGAGGTTCAGCCCGAAGGGCGAGCAGTACTTC.

This chain uses TRBV7-9 with TRBJ2-7; TRBD2 aligns across 7 bases. V lost 5 bases and J lost 3; bases outside the gene matches: 7. CDR1 and CDR2 from the germline V gene are SEHNR and FQNEAQ (reference sequence). CDR3 length: 14 residues. The CDR3 DNA follows: TGTGCCAGCAGCCGGGTGGGGGAGGGCTACGAGCAGTACTTC. Translated: CASSRVGEGYEQYF.

The rearrangement links TRBV4-1 to TRBJ2-1; 7 bases line up with TRBD2. The junction had 13 bases not matched to a gene; V was cut back by 3 bases and J by 5 bases. The CDR3 is 17 amino acids. From germline, CDR1 is MGHRA and CDR2 YSYEKL. The CDR3: CASSQNRDYHRDNEQFF. The CDR3 DNA reads as TGCGCCAGCAGCCAGAACCGGGACTACCATCGCGACAATGAGCAGTTCTTC.

CDR3 sequence: CASSSGTSGGSTDTQYF. CDR3 in DNA: TGTGCCAGCAGCTCAGGGACTAGCGGGGGTTCAACAGATACGCAGTATTTT. V gene TRBV7-8 combines with J gene TRBJ2-3; 14 bases align to TRBD2. In germline, CDR1 is SGHVS, CDR2 FQNEAQ. J gave up 3 bases and V 4 bases, and 6 bases lay outside the gene matches. This CDR3 has 17 residues.

The rearrangement joins TRBV4-3 to TRBJ2-3; D not certain. Looked up from germline, CDR1 is LGHNA and CDR2 is YSLEER. CDR3 length: 15 residues. Trimming removed 0 bases at V and 0 bases at J, with 7 bases between. The CDR3 loop reads CASSQDEVSTDTQYF. In DNA form, the CDR3 reads TGCGCCAGCAGCCAAGATGAAGTGAGCACAGATACGCAGTATTTT.

This chain links TRBV25-1 with TRBJ1-5; D is unresolved. CDR3 length: 13 residues. The V end was cut by 2 bases, the J end by 4 bases, with 6 bases between. In germline, CDR1 is MGHDK, CDR2 SYGVNS. CDR3 in amino acids: CASSEENNQPQHF. Written as DNA, the CDR3 is TGTGCCAGCAGTGAAGAAAATAATCAGCCCCAGCATTTT.

The rearrangement joins TRBV7-2 to TRBJ2-7, with 7 bases lining up with TRBD2. Trimming removed 0 bases from V and 6 bases from J; junction bases left unmatched: 8. CDR1 and CDR2 (germline): SGHTA, FQGNSA. The CDR3 totals 15 residues. In nucleotides, the CDR3 is TGTGCCAGCAGCTTAGCGCACGGACTAGAGGGCGAGCAGTACTTC. It specifies CASSLAHGLEGEQYF.

This clone was counted a single time. The chain uses TRBV27 and TRBJ1-1; 10 bases match TRBD1. This CDR3 has 19 amino acids. Trimming at V came to 5 bases and at J to 0 bases, leaving 15 bases not matched to a gene. Germline CDR1 and CDR2: MNHEY and SMNVEV (reference sequence). CDR3 sequence: CASSTPPDRGINMNTEAFF. The CDR3 region has the DNA TGTGCCAGCAGTACTCCCCCGGACAGGGGGATAAACATGAACACTGAAGCTTTCTTT.

This chain joins TRBV7-9 and TRBJ2-7, with TRBD2 matching 9 bases. Germline CDR1 and CDR2: SEHNR and FQNEAQ (reference sequence). The CDR3 totals 16 residues. V was clipped by 4 bases and J by 2 bases; unmatched bases: 9. CDR3 sequence: CASSSTLGLAAYEQYF. The CDR3 nucleotides are TGTGCCAGCAGCTCGACCCTGGGACTAGCAGCCTACGAGCAGTACTTC.

This chain links TRBV5-5 with TRBJ1-5, with 8 bases fitting TRBD1. The V and J ends lost 3 bases and 7 bases, in that order; junction bases with no gene match: 9. Germline V gene data show CDR1 as SGHKS and CDR2 as YYEKEE (reference sequence). The CDR3 is 15 amino acids. The CDR3 spells CASSSRTGKDQPQHF. CDR3 nucleotide sequence: TGTGCCAGCAGCTCCCGGACAGGGAAGGACCAGCCCCAGCATTTT.

This clone was seen once. This chain joins TRBV11-2 and TRBJ2-1; 7 nucleotides line up with TRBD1. The CDR3 contains 15 residues. Germline V gene data show CDR1 as SGHAT and CDR2 as FQNNGV. Germline trimming cut 1 base from V and 3 bases from J; bases unmatched to any gene: 3. The CDR3 loop is CASSLVRTGYNEQFF. The CDR3, as DNA: TGTGCCAGCAGCTTAGTGAGGACAGGCTACAATGAGCAGTTCTTC.

This clone was found once. The chain links TRBV28 to TRBJ2-3; no clear D. Trimming cost V 4 bases and J 5 bases, with 7 bases left between them. This CDR3 is 12 amino acids long. The germline CDR1 and CDR2 sequences are MDHEN and SYDVKM. CDR3 loop: CASSSLKDTQYF. The CDR3 DNA is TGTGCCAGCAGTTCCCTCAAAGATACGCAGTATTTT.

This chain uses TRBV19 with TRBJ2-7; 7 bases match TRBD1. Germline V gene data show CDR1 as LNHDA and CDR2 as SQIVND (reference sequence). The CDR3 spans 16 residues. V lost 3 bases, J lost 2 bases, and 10 bases stayed unmatched. The CDR3 loop is CASSILPGQPTYEQYF. In DNA, the CDR3 is TGTGCCAGTAGTATCCTACCGGGACAGCCTACCTACGAGCAGTACTTC.

The chain joins TRBV6-1 to TRBJ2-2, with a possible D match to TRBD1 (5 bases). CDR1 is MNHNS and CDR2 is SASEGT in the germline V gene. The CDR3 is 16 residues long. Trimming removed 10 bases at V and 1 base at J, with 19 bases between. CDR3 sequence reads: CATREALRGNTGELFF. DNA for the CDR3: TGTGCCACCAGGGAAGCCCTAAGGGGGAACACCGGGGAGCTGTTTTTT.

This chain uses TRBV6-5 with TRBJ2-3, with D unclear. Germline CDR1 reads MNHEY; CDR2 reads SVGAGI. The CDR3 has 14 residues. V dropped 6 bases and J dropped 2 bases, with 12 bases sitting between them. CDR3 protein: CASSPAGYTDTQYF. The CDR3 DNA follows: TGTGCCAGCAGCCCAGCCGGCTACACAGATACGCAGTATTTT.

V gene TRBV9 combines with J gene TRBJ1-2; D not certain. Germline CDR1 reads SGDLS; CDR2 reads YYNGEE. The CDR3 runs 13 residues. Trimming stripped 3 bases from V and 7 bases from J, with 13 bases between. The CDR3 loop reads CASSGIIMSGYTF. The CDR3 DNA reads TGTGCCAGCAGCGGAATAATCATGAGTGGCTACACCTTC.

This chain uses TRBV28 with TRBJ1-2; 7 nucleotides align to TRBD1. The trim removed 8 bases at V and 8 bases at J, leaving 14 bases unmatched. The CDR3 runs 14 residues. Germline values: CDR1 MDHEN, CDR2 SYDVKM. CDR3 coding DNA: TGTGCCAGCCGACCGGTGGGGACAGCGGGCGGCTACACCTTC. This codes for CASRPVGTAGGYTF.

This chain connects TRBV6-1 to TRBJ1-4; D is undetermined. The CDR3 consists of 14 residues. Germline CDR1 reads MNHNS; CDR2 reads SASEGT. The V gene lost 2 bases and the J gene lost 3 bases, with 7 bases spanning the gap. In DNA, the CDR3 is TGTGCCAGCAGTGAATTTACAGCTAATGAAAAACTGTTTTTT. This sequence encodes CASSEFTANEKLFF.

This clone was detected once. The rearrangement uses TRBV10-3 and TRBJ2-3, with TRBD1 as a possible D gene (6 bases). CDR1 ENHRY and CDR2 SYGVKD come from the germline V gene. This CDR3 has 13 residues. V lost 6 bases and J lost 3, with 10 bases in between. The CDR3 loop is CAISEQGTDTQYF. CDR3 DNA: TGTGCCATCAGCGAGCAGGGGACAGATACGCAGTATTTT.